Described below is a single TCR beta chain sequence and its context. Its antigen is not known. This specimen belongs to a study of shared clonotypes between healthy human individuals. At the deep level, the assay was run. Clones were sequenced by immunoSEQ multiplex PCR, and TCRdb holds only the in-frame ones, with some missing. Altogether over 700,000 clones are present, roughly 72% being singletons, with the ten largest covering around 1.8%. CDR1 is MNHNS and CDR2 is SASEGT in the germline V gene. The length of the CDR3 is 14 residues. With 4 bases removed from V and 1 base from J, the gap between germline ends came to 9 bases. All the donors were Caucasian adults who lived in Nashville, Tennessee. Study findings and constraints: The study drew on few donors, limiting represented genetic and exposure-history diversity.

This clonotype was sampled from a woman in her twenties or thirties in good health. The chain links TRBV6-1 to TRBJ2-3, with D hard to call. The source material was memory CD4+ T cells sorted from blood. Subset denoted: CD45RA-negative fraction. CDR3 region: CASSVTAGTDTQYF. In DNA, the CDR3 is TGTGCCAGCAGTGTGACGGCAGGCACAGATACGCAGTATTTT.